Included here is one TCR beta chain sequence, with context. From germline, CDR1 is SQVTM and CDR2 ANQGSEA. This CDR3 has 12 residues. V shed 7 bases and J shed 4 bases, with 11 bases lying between them. This entry comes from a study of CD8+ T cells in alopecia areata. RNA was extracted and reverse transcribed into cDNA as the sequencing template. Sequenced by immunoSEQ multiplex PCR; TCRdb stores in-frame clones only, minus some. The sample lists 150,000 or so clones; around 57% were seen once. Input material: CD4+ T cells sorted from blood. The clonotype originates from a human donor in good health. The chain is built from TRBV29-1 and TRBJ2-1; the D gene is possibly TRBD2 (6 bases). This CDR3 reads CSAYSGYNEQFF. The CDR3 DNA sequence: TGCAGCGCCTATAGCGGATACAATGAGCAGTTCTTC.